The rows below give T cell receptor beta chains drawn from one sample of a study of T cell repertoires in aging, cancer and after chemotherapy. TCRdb passed the multiplex PCR reads through MiXCR, listing each CDR3 protein once. The repertoire has 3,000 to 3,500 distinct CDR3 sequences, about 44% of them found once; the top ten carry 5.7%. Sample: blood. These receptor sequences come from a human donor with a solid tumor. CDR3s include the opening cysteine and the closing phenylalanine or tryptophan. Each record gives: CDR3 DNA, CDR3 protein, clone size, D gene, J gene, V gene. The D gene is left open where the match is weak. For some rows the clone size is stated as once, few or many, or as a class when expanded; others skip it.

cdr3_nt: TGCGCCAGCAGTGAGTACTCCTACGAGCAGTACTTC
cdr3_aa: CASSEYSYEQYF
clone_size: NA
d_call: NA
j_call: TRBJ2-7
v_call: TRBV10-2

cdr3_nt: TGTGCCAGCAGTGAAGTCGGTGAAGGGGGCGCGGGTGGCTACACCTTC
cdr3_aa: CASSEVGEGGAGGYTF
clone_size: NA
d_call: TRBD1
j_call: TRBJ1-2
v_call: TRBV6-1

cdr3_nt: TGTGCCAGCAGCTACCTTGGGGGGATGGGGGGCCTACTTTACGAGCAGTACTTC
cdr3_aa: CASSYLGGMGGLLYEQYF
clone_size: NA
d_call: NA
j_call: TRBJ2-7
v_call: TRBV6-6

cdr3_nt: TGTGCCAGCAGTCCCAGACTAGCGGGGTACAATGAGCAGTTCTTC
cdr3_aa: CASSPRLAGYNEQFF
clone_size: NA
d_call: TRBD2
j_call: TRBJ2-1
v_call: TRBV11-2

cdr3_nt: TGTGCCAGCAGCTTACCACGGAGGGATGGAGAGACCCAGTACTTC
cdr3_aa: CASSLPRRDGETQYF
clone_size: few
d_call: NA
j_call: TRBJ2-5
v_call: TRBV7-2

cdr3_nt: TGTGCCAGCAGTGAGGCCGCCAGTCAGCCCCAGCATTTT
cdr3_aa: CASSEAASQPQHF
clone_size: NA
d_call: NA
j_call: TRBJ1-5
v_call: TRBV6-1

cdr3_nt: TGTGCCTGGGAGGGGGGGATGACTGAAGCTTTCTTT
cdr3_aa: CAWEGGMTEAFF
clone_size: NA
d_call: NA
j_call: TRBJ1-1
v_call: TRBV30

cdr3_nt: TGCAGTGCTAGCCCCCCGGCTAGCGGGAGGGCCGTCTCTCGCTACGAGCAGTTCTTC
cdr3_aa: CSASPPASGRAVSRYEQFF
clone_size: NA
d_call: TRBD2
j_call: TRBJ2-1
v_call: TRBV20-1

cdr3_nt: TGTGCCAGCAGTTACTTGATAGGGGCGAGGGGATCACCCCTCCACTTT
cdr3_aa: CASSYLIGARGSPLHF
clone_size: NA
d_call: NA
j_call: TRBJ1-6
v_call: TRBV6-6

cdr3_nt: TGCAGTGCTACGTGGGCGGGAGGGCCGAAGGTGACAGATACGAAGTATTTT
cdr3_aa: CSATWAGGPKVTDTKYF
clone_size: NA
d_call: TRBD2
j_call: TRBJ2-3
v_call: TRBV20-1